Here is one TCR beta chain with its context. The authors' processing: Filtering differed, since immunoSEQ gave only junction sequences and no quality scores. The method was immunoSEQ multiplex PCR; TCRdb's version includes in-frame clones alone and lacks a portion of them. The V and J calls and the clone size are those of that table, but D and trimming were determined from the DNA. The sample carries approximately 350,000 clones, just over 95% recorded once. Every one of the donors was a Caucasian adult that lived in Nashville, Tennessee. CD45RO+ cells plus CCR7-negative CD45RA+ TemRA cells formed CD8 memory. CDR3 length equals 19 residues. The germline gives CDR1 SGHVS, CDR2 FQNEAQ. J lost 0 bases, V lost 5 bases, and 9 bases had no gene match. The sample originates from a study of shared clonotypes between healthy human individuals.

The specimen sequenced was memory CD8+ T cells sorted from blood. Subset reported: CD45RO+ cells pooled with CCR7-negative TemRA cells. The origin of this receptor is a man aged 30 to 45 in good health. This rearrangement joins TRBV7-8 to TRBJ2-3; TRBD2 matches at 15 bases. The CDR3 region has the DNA TGTGCCAGCAGCAGATGGACTAGCGGGAGGGTATCTAGCACAGATACGCAGTATTTT. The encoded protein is CASSRWTSGRVSSTDTQYF.